This is a list of T cell receptor beta chains from one sample in a study of blood T cells in healthy people across ages. From the 5' RACE reads, TCRdb called clonotypes with MiXCR, one entry per CDR3 protein. Counted here are about 1.4 million distinct CDR3 sequences, approximately 59% occurring once; the ten biggest clones make up over 5%. Sample: blood. The receptor set was obtained from a man between 18 and 29 years old in good health. Both conserved end residues are part of each CDR3. The D gene is left open where the match is weak. Clone size is shown for a subset of rows, as once, few, many or a class of expanded clone.

v_call: TRBV6-2/TRBV6-3; j_call: TRBJ2-7; clone_size: few; d_call: TRBD1; cdr3_nt: TGTGCCAGCAGTTCGCCGACCGTGAGACAGGGGAGCTCCTATGAGCAGTACTTC; cdr3_aa: CASSSPTVRQGSSYEQYF
v_call: TRBV10-3; j_call: TRBJ2-1; clone_size: NA; d_call: TRBD1; cdr3_nt: TGTGCCATCAGGGGGGACAGGGGACCTAATGAGCAGTTCTTC; cdr3_aa: CAIRGDRGPNEQFF
v_call: TRBV12-5; j_call: TRBJ2-2; clone_size: few; d_call: TRBD1; cdr3_nt: TGTGCTAGTGGTTTTCGACAGGGGTACGCCGGGGAGCTGTTTTTT; cdr3_aa: CASGFRQGYAGELFF
v_call: TRBV28; j_call: TRBJ2-4; clone_size: few; d_call: NA; cdr3_nt: TGTGCCACCGGGCAGGGGGCCAAAAACATTCAGTACTTC; cdr3_aa: CATGQGAKNIQYF
v_call: TRBV5-6; j_call: TRBJ2-3; clone_size: NA; d_call: TRBD2; cdr3_nt: TGTGCCAGCAGTCCCCTCCTTACTAGCGTAAGCACAGATACGCAGTATTTT; cdr3_aa: CASSPLLTSVSTDTQYF
v_call: TRBV5-1; j_call: TRBJ2-1; clone_size: few; d_call: NA; cdr3_nt: TGCGCCAGCAGCTTGGTATCGGATTACAATGAGCAGTTCTTC; cdr3_aa: CASSLVSDYNEQFF
v_call: TRBV6-2/TRBV6-3; j_call: TRBJ2-1; clone_size: NA; d_call: NA; cdr3_nt: TGTGCCAGCAGTTACTCAGGGGTAGTCAATGAGCAGTTCTTC; cdr3_aa: CASSYSGVVNEQFF
v_call: TRBV6-5; j_call: TRBJ2-1; clone_size: NA; d_call: NA; cdr3_nt: TGTGCCAGCATGGGGCGTTACAATGAGCAGTTCTTC; cdr3_aa: CASMGRYNEQFF
v_call: TRBV29-1; j_call: TRBJ2-1; clone_size: few; d_call: TRBD1; cdr3_nt: TGCAGCGGGACAGGACCGTTGGGACATGAGCAGTTCTTC; cdr3_aa: CSGTGPLGHEQFF
v_call: TRBV18; j_call: TRBJ2-3; clone_size: NA; d_call: NA; cdr3_nt: TGTGCCAGCCCACCAGGGGACCTCCTCAGCACAGATACGCAGTATTTT; cdr3_aa: CASPPGDLLSTDTQYF
v_call: TRBV29-1; j_call: TRBJ2-1; clone_size: few; d_call: TRBD2; cdr3_nt: TGCAGCGCGACAAAACTAGCGGCTACCTACAATGAGCAGTTCTTC; cdr3_aa: CSATKLAATYNEQFF